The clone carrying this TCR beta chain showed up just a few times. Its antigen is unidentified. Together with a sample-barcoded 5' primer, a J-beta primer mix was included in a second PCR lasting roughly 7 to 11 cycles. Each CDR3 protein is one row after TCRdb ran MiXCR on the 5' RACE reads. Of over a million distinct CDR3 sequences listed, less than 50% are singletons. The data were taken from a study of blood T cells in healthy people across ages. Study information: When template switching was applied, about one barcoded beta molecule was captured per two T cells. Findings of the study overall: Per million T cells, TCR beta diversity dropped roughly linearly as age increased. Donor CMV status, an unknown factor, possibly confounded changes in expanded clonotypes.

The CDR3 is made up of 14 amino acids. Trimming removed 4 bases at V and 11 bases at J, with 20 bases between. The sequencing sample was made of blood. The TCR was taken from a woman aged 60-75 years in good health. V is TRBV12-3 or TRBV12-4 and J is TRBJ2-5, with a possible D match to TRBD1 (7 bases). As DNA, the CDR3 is TGTGCCAGCAGTTCGACAGGGTCGTCTCGGGGGCAGTACTTC. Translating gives CASSSTGSSRGQYF.